This T cell receptor beta chain was obtained from a study of beta chain features in type 1 diabetes. Study-wide background: All samples together contributed 85 million to 120 million sorted cells for examination.

Every isolated RNA sample was fully reverse transcribed, so sequencing captured expressed TCRB transcripts. Profiling relied on immunoSEQ multiplex PCR, and the TCRdb table lists in-frame clones only, not all of them. This table holds under 300,000 clones, approximately 10% found once. V was trimmed by 0 bases and J by 5 bases, leaving 16 bases between them. The CDR3 totals 16 residues. Germline V gene sequence: CDR1 MGHRA, CDR2 YSYEKL. Sorting of CD4+ naive, central memory, regulatory and stem cell-like memory cells was performed via CD45RO/CCR7/CD25/CD127/CD95/CD27. This clone was counted a few times. Antigen: not known. Study outcomes and limitations: Moderately but significantly shorter TCRB CDR3s were found in Type 1 diabetes patients in all four CD4+ subsets. TCRB rearrangement may or may not be influenced by HLA type; here this remained unresolved.

This receptor was identified in a young man with type 1 diabetes. Source material: naive CD4+ T cells from blood. The V gene is TRBV4-1, the J gene TRBJ2-5; weak D call: TRBD2 (6 bases). DNA for the CDR3: TGCGCCAGCAGCCAAGATTGGGGCGGGGTCCTTGAGACCCAGTACTTC. Translating gives CASSQDWGGVLETQYF.